These 12 T cell receptor beta chains share one sample of origin, sequenced in a study of Ad26.COV2.S vaccination and SARS-CoV-2 variants. The sample's treatment: around 19 received Ad26.COV2.S at low or high dose, single or two shots; 5 received placebo; per-sample allocation not given. The study sampled participants on day 63 after the first vaccine or placebo injection. TCRdb's copy holds only in-frame clones and misses some; the assay was immunoSEQ multiplex PCR. The table includes around 450,000 clones, 89% detected once. The sample consisted of peripheral blood, taken in a trial of Ad26.COV2.S vaccine versus placebo. These receptor sequences come from a person between 18 and 65 years old who received the Ad26.COV2.S COVID-19 vaccine or a placebo.

About this clone itself: At one of its ends the junction is not consistent with the germline gene, which may arise from a read error. The chain uses TRBV11-3 and TRBJ2-7; D might be TRBD1 or TRBD2, each matching 5 bases. CDR3 size: 13 residues. Germline V lookup: CDR1 SGHNT, CDR2 YENEEA. In nucleotides, the CDR3 is TGTGCCAGCAGAAACCGGGACCCCACAAAATTAAACTTC. As protein: CASRNRDPTKLNF. Using reference TRBV11-3 and TRBJ2-7 for the parts outside the CDR3, the full variable domain is EAGVVQSPRYKIIEKKQPVAFWCNPISGHNTLYWYLQNLGQGPELLIRYENEEAVDDSQLPKDRFSAERLKGVDSTLKIQPAELGDSAVYLCASRNRDPTKLNFGPGTRLTVT.

This clone was detected only once. This rearrangement joins TRBV3-1 (or the pseudogene TRBV3-2) to TRBJ2-7, with 9 bases fitting TRBD2. In germline, CDR1 is LGHDT, CDR2 YNNKEL (reference sequence). J was trimmed by 2 bases and V by 0 bases; bases with no gene match: 5. The CDR3 is 16 amino acids. The CDR3 DNA reads as TGTGCCAGCAGCCAAGATCTGGCTAGCGGGACCTACGAGCAGTACTTC. Its protein is CASSQDLASGTYEQYF.

The V call is TRBV28, the J call TRBJ1-1; 7 bases align to TRBD1. The CDR3 contains 16 residues. V dropped 5 bases and J dropped 4; count of bases not matched to a gene: 13. Germline CDR1 and CDR2: MDHEN and SYDVKM. This CDR3 reads CASSQIPMGQSTEAFF. CDR3 nucleotides: TGTGCCAGCAGTCAGATACCTATGGGACAGTCCACTGAAGCTTTCTTT.

The CDR3 loop reads CASSLGASRFF. In DNA, the CDR3 is TGTGCCAGCAGCCTAGGGGCTAGTCGGTTCTTC. V is TRBV7-8 and J is TRBJ2-1; perhaps TRBD1 as D (5 bases). The ends were cut back, 5 bases at V and 15 bases at J, with 14 bases in the middle. The CDR3 covers 11 residues. Germline V lookup: CDR1 SGHVS, CDR2 FQNEAQ.

V and J are TRBV5-1 and TRBJ1-2; unclear D gene. Trimming took off 0 bases at V and 10 bases at J, with 10 bases between the two ends. Germline-derived CDR1 and CDR2 are SGHRS and YFSETQ. The CDR3 is 12 residues long. The CDR3: CASSLERVDYTF. For the CDR3, the DNA is TGCGCCAGCAGCTTGGAACGGGTTGACTACACCTTC.

The rearrangement uses TRBV15 and TRBJ1-5; 8 bases are shared with TRBD1. The CDR3 spans 17 residues. The V segment lost 1 base and the J segment 4 bases; nucleotides outside the gene matches: 9. CDR1 is LNHNV and CDR2 is YYDKDF in the germline V gene (reference sequence). The CDR3 region is CATSRVVRTGRNQPQHF. Written as DNA, the CDR3 is TGTGCCACCAGCAGAGTGGTTAGGACAGGGAGAAATCAGCCCCAGCATTTT. The full variable domain, with the rest looked up from reference TRBV15 and TRBJ1-5, is DAMVIQNPRYQVTQFGKPVTLSCSQTLNHNVMYWYQQKSSQAPKLLFHYYDKDFNNEADTPDNFQSRRPNTSFCFLDIRSPGLGDTAMYLCATSRVVRTGRNQPQHFGDGTRLSIL.

The J gene is TRBJ2-2, the V gene TRBV9; TRBD2 matches at 12 bases. Per germline, CDR1 SGDLS and CDR2 YYNGEE. The CDR3 is made up of 19 amino acids. V dropped 2 bases and J dropped 5; count of bases not matched to a gene: 13. CDR3 protein: CASSVSPRALAGGTGELFF. CDR3 bases: TGTGCCAGCAGCGTCTCCCCCCGGGCCCTAGCGGGAGGGACCGGGGAGCTGTTTTTT.

The chain joins TRBV5-8 to TRBJ2-1, with 10 bases matching TRBD1. The V gene's germline CDR1 is SGHTS and CDR2 YDEGEE. The CDR3 length is 15 residues. The trim removed 4 bases at V and 6 bases at J, leaving 7 bases unmatched. The chain's CDR3 is CASSPGTGARNEQFF. The CDR3 nucleotides are TGTGCCAGCAGCCCCGGGACAGGGGCGCGCAATGAGCAGTTCTTC.

The J gene is TRBJ1-4, the V gene TRBV9; 8 nucleotides line up with TRBD1. J was trimmed by 3 bases and V by 1 base; bases with no gene match: 2. Germline lookup yields CDR1 SGDLS and CDR2 YYNGEE. CDR3 size: 15 residues. The CDR3 loop is CASSVKDRANEKLFF. The CDR3 region has the DNA TGTGCCAGCAGCGTAAAGGACAGGGCTAATGAAAAACTGTTTTTT.

This sequence joins TRBV27 and TRBJ1-2; D call uncertain. The CDR3 length is 13 residues. V gave up 6 bases and J gave up 0 bases, with 8 bases separating them. Germline CDR1 reads MNHEY; CDR2 reads SMNVEV (reference sequence). CDR3 region: CASRSAPNYGYTF. DNA for the CDR3: TGTGCCAGCAGGTCCGCCCCTAACTATGGCTACACCTTC.

The chain is built from TRBV18 and TRBJ2-3; 7 bases line up with TRBD2. Trimming removed 6 bases from V and 4 bases from J; junction bases left unmatched: 4. Germline CDR1 KGHSH, CDR2 LQKENI. The length of the CDR3 is 13 residues. For the CDR3, the DNA is TGTGCCAGCTCCGGACTAGTAGCAGATACGCAGTATTTT. Its translation is CASSGLVADTQYF.

The chain couples TRBV5-1 to TRBJ2-3; 7 nucleotides align to TRBD1. Unmatched junction bases numbered 13, after V lost 0 bases and J lost 0 bases. CDR1 and CDR2 from the germline V gene are SGHRS and YFSETQ. The CDR3 runs to 19 residues. The chain's CDR3 is CASSLVATGIFQSTDTQYF. The CDR3 DNA follows: TGCGCCAGCAGCTTGGTGGCGACAGGGATTTTTCAGAGCACAGATACGCAGTATTTT.